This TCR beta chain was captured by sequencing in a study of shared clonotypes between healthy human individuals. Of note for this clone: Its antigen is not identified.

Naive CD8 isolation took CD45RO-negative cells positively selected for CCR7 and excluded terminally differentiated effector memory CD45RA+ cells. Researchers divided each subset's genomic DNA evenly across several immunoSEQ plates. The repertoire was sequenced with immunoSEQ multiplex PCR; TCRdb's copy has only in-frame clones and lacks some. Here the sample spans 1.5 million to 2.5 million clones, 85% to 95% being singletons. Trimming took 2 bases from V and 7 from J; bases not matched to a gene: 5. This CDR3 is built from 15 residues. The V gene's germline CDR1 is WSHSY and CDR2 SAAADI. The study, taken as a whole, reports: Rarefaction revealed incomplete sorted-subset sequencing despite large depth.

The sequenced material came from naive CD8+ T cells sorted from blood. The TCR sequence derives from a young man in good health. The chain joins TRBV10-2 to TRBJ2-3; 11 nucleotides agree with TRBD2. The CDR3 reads CASSELAGGLYTQYF. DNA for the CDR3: TGCGCCAGCAGTGAGCTAGCGGGGGGTTTATATACGCAGTATTTT.